This TCR beta chain comes out of a study of T cell responses to AZD1222 COVID-19 vaccine. TCRdb's copy holds only in-frame clones and misses some; the assay was immunoSEQ multiplex PCR. There are 90,000 to 120,000 clones in the sample; 92% occur only once, and 8.5% to 10% lies in the top ten. The CDR3 spans 16 residues. The V gene's germline CDR1 is MNHNY and CDR2 SVGAGI (reference sequence). V lost 0 bases, J lost 0 bases, and 10 bases lay in between. V and J are TRBV6-6 and TRBJ2-3; tentatively, D is TRBD2 (5 bases). The sample was peripheral blood, taken 28 days after the second AZD1222 dose. This sequence was found in an adult who received the AZD1222 COVID-19 vaccine. The CDR3 bases are TGTGCCAGCAGTTACTCGAGGGCAACTAGCACAGATACGCAGTATTTT. This codes for CASSYSRATSTDTQYF.